This T cell receptor (beta chain) was captured in a study of shared clonotypes between healthy human individuals. Deep-level running was used for the assay. The data were produced by immunoSEQ multiplex PCR, yet TCRdb's version contains in-frame clones alone and is incomplete. Among some 500,000 clones listed, approximately 71% were seen once. The study's findings and limits: How much donors shared clonotypes was expected to be affected by sequencing depth.

With regard to this clone: No antigen is known for it.

With 7 bases removed from V and 5 bases from J, the gap between germline ends came to 8 bases. This CDR3 is 11 amino acids long. Germline loops: CDR1 MNHNS, CDR2 SASEGT. This clonotype was obtained from a woman in her thirties or forties in good health. Some clones in this sample may be carry-over from other donors' samples. Sequenced: PBMCs. The chain carries TRBV6-1 and TRBJ1-1, with D uncertain. This CDR3 reads CASTEGTEAFF. The CDR3 DNA reads TGTGCCAGCACCGAAGGGACTGAAGCTTTCTTT.